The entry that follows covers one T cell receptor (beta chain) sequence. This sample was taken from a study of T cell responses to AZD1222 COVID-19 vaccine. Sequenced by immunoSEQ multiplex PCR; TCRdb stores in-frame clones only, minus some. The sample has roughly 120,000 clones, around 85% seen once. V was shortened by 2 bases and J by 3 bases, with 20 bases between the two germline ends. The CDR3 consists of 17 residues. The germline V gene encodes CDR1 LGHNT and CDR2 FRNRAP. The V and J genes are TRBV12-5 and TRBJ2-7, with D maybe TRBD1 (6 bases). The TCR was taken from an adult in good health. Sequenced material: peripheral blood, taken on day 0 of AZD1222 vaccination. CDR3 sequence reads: CASGLYKAGTPFYEQYF. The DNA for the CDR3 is TGTGCTAGTGGTTTGTACAAAGCCGGGACACCTTTCTACGAGCAGTACTTC.